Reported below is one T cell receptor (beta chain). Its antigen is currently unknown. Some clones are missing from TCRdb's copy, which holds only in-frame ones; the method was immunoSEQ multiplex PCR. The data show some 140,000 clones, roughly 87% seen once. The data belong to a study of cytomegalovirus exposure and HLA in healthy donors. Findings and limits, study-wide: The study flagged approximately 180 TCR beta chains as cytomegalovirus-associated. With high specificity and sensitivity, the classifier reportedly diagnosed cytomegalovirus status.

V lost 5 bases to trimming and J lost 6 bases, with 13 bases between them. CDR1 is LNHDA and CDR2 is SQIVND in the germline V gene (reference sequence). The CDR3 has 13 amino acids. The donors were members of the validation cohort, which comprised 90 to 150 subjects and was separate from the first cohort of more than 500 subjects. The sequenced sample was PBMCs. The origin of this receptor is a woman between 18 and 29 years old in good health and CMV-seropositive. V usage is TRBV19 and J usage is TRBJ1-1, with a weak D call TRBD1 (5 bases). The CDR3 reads CASSFSGVAEAFF. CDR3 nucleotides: TGTGCCAGTAGTTTCTCGGGGGTTGCTGAAGCTTTCTTT.